The 31 T cell receptor beta chains listed next were all sequenced from one sample in a study of cytomegalovirus exposure and HLA in healthy donors. Amplification used 60 Vbeta primers and 13 Jbeta primers. Sequenced by immunoSEQ multiplex PCR; TCRdb stores in-frame clones only, minus some. There are 160,000 or so clones in the sample; over 70% occur only once, and approximately 8.7% lies in the top ten. The sequenced sample was PBMCs. The source of these receptors is a man aged 18 to 29 in good health and CMV-seropositive.

V gene TRBV28 combines with J gene TRBJ2-2; a weak D match, TRBD1 (6 bases). Trimming removed 5 bases at V and 2 bases at J, with 12 bases between. The V gene's germline CDR1 is MDHEN and CDR2 SYDVKM. The CDR3 spans 15 residues. The CDR3 region is CASSHQGQNTGELFF. CDR3 nucleotide sequence: TGTGCCAGCAGTCACCAGGGACAAAACACCGGGGAGCTGTTTTTT. The whole variable domain, remainder taken from reference TRBV28 and TRBJ2-2, is DVKVTQSSRYLVKRTGEKVFLECVQDMDHENMFWYRQDPGLGLRLIYFSYDVKMKEKGDIPEGYSVSREKKERFSLILESASTNQTSMYLCASSHQGQNTGELFFGEGSRLTVL.

This clone has more than one count but fewer than ten. The chain links TRBV10-3 to TRBJ2-3; 14 nucleotides agree with TRBD2. Germline V gene sequence: CDR1 ENHRY, CDR2 SYGVKD. J gave up 6 bases and V 3 bases, and 5 bases lay outside the gene matches. The length of the CDR3 is 16 residues. CDR3 region: CAISDGTSGSGDTQYF. The CDR3 bases are TGTGCCATCAGTGATGGGACTAGCGGGAGTGGGGATACGCAGTATTTT.

The CDR3 protein is CASSLFREAIEQYF. CDR3 nucleotide sequence: TGTGCCAGCAGTTTATTCAGGGAGGCGATCGAGCAGTACTTC. This rearrangement joins TRBV27 to TRBJ2-7, with D tentatively TRBD2 (6 bases). This CDR3 spans 14 amino acids. V was clipped by 1 base and J by 6 bases, with 13 bases between them. The germline V gene has CDR1 MNHEY and CDR2 SMNVEV (reference sequence).

V is TRBV6-1 and J is TRBJ2-1, with D tentatively TRBD1 (6 bases). Trimming took off 7 bases at V and 0 bases at J, with 13 bases between the two ends. The CDR3 covers 15 residues. Germline CDR1 reads MNHNS; CDR2 reads SASEGT. The CDR3 DNA sequence: TGTGCCAGCATCAGGGGCAAATACTCCTACAATGAGCAGTTCTTC. Translating it yields CASIRGKYSYNEQFF.

The CDR3 coding sequence is TGTGCCAGCAGTGAGAATTGGGGGGGTGAGCAGTTCTTC. Its translation: CASSENWGGEQFF. This chain links TRBV2 with TRBJ2-1, with TRBD2 identical over 7 bases. Germline V lookup: CDR1 SNHLY, CDR2 FYNNEI. The junction had 5 bases not matched to a gene; V was cut back by 3 bases and J by 9 bases. The CDR3 loop spans 13 amino acids.

This rearrangement joins TRBV6-5 to TRBJ2-2; a weak D match, TRBD1 (5 bases). V was trimmed by 5 bases and J by 3 bases, leaving 10 bases between them. Germline V gene sequence: CDR1 MNHEY, CDR2 SVGAGI. The CDR3 covers 14 residues. This CDR3 reads CASSRDSYTGELFF. DNA for the CDR3: TGTGCCAGCAGTCGCGACAGCTACACCGGGGAGCTGTTTTTT.

V usage is TRBV11-2 and J usage is TRBJ2-7; no definite D call. The germline V gene has CDR1 SGHAT and CDR2 FQNNGV. V shed 0 bases and J shed 1 base, with 7 bases lying between them. This CDR3 has 14 amino acids. The CDR3 reads CASSLDRLSYEQYF. In DNA form, the CDR3 reads TGTGCCAGCAGCTTAGATCGACTGTCCTACGAGCAGTACTTC.

The J gene is TRBJ1-2, the V gene TRBV5-4, with TRBD1 identical over 9 bases. Germline CDR1 SGHNT, CDR2 YYREEE (reference sequence). The CDR3 totals 16 residues. The V gene end was trimmed by 4 bases and the J gene end by 0 bases; junction bases not matched to a gene: 7. CDR3 sequence: CASSNWDRDANYGYTF. CDR3 DNA: TGTGCCAGCAGCAACTGGGACAGGGATGCTAACTATGGCTACACCTTC.

DNA of the CDR3: TGTGCCACCAGCAGAGATTGGCAGGACACTGAAGCTTTCTTT. Protein: CATSRDWQDTEAFF. V gene TRBV15 combines with J gene TRBJ1-1; D call uncertain. Trimming cost V 0 bases and J 3 bases, with 8 bases left between them. The V gene's germline CDR1 is LNHNV and CDR2 YYDKDF (reference sequence). The CDR3 is made up of 14 amino acids. Supplemented by reference TRBV15 and TRBJ1-1, the full variable domain reads DAMVIQNPRYQVTQFGKPVTLSCSQTLNHNVMYWYQQKSSQAPKLLFHYYDKDFNNEADTPDNFQSRRPNTSFCFLDIRSPGLGDTAMYLCATSRDWQDTEAFFGQGTRLTVV.

The V and J genes are TRBV11-2 and TRBJ2-1; D might be TRBD2 (6 bases). The germline CDR1 and CDR2 sequences are SGHAT and FQNNGV. The CDR3 runs to 17 residues. The V end lost 1 base, the J end lost 0 bases, and 13 bases lay between the germline ends. CDR3 sequence (DNA): TGTGCCAGCAGCTTAGCTGTGGCGGGGAGCTCCTACAATGAGCAGTTCTTC. This translates into CASSLAVAGSSYNEQFF.

V is TRBV6-5 and J is TRBJ2-2; 12 nucleotides align to TRBD2. CDR1 MNHEY and CDR2 SVGAGI come from the germline V gene. CDR3 length: 14 residues. The V and J ends lost 10 bases and 8 bases, in that order; junction bases with no gene match: 8. The CDR3 DNA is TGTGCCACCCTCCGGACTAGCGGGACTGGGGAGCTGTTTTTT. Amino acids: CATLRTSGTGELFF.

V is TRBV29-1 and J is TRBJ1-2; 9 bases are a match to TRBD1. Trimming cost V 7 bases and J 7 bases; bases outside gene matches: 7. This CDR3 region has 12 residues. Germline CDR1 and CDR2: SQVTM and ANQGSEA. DNA for the CDR3: TGCAGCGGCTGGGACAGGGATGGTGGCTACACCTTC. Its translation: CSGWDRDGGYTF. Complete variable domain (other parts from reference TRBV29-1 and TRBJ1-2): SAVISQKPSRDICQRGTSLTIQCQVDSQVTMMFWYRQQPGQSLTLIATANQGSEATYESGFVIDKFPISRPNLTFSTLTVSNMSPEDSSIYLCSGWDRDGGYTFGSGTRLTVV.

The rearrangement links TRBV29-1 to TRBJ1-1; tentative D call: TRBD1 (6 bases). The CDR3 length is 15 residues. V gave up 4 bases and J gave up 0 bases, with 15 bases separating them. Germline assignment: CDR1 SQVTM and CDR2 ANQGSEA. The CDR3 DNA sequence: TGCAGCGTTGCTAACAGGGTAGCCGTGAACACTGAAGCTTTCTTT. Amino acids: CSVANRVAVNTEAFF.

This clone occurred a few times. The genes are TRBV5-4 and TRBJ1-2; 8 bases line up with TRBD1. The CDR3 totals 13 residues. The V gene end was trimmed by 0 bases and the J gene end by 6 bases; junction bases not matched to a gene: 1. Germline V gene sequence: CDR1 SGHNT, CDR2 YYREEE (reference sequence). CDR3 bases: TGTGCCAGCAGCTTGGAGACAGGGGATGGCTACACCTTC. Translating it yields CASSLETGDGYTF. Together with reference TRBV5-4 and TRBJ1-2, the CDR3 gives the full variable domain: ETGVTQSPTHLIKTRGQQVTLRCSSQSGHNTVSWYQQALGQGPQFIFQYYREEENGRGNFPPRFSGLQFPNYSSELNVNALELDDSALYLCASSLETGDGYTFGSGTRLTVV.

The V and J genes are TRBV7-2 and TRBJ2-7; 8 positions agree with TRBD2. The CDR3 length is 15 residues. Germline assignment: CDR1 SGHTA and CDR2 FQGNSA. The J segment lost 0 bases and the V segment lost 3 bases, leaving 4 bases of the junction unmatched. The CDR3 DNA is TGTGCCAGCAGCTTTGGGACTAGATCCTCCTACGAGCAGTACTTC. Translation: CASSFGTRSSYEQYF.

The chain couples TRBV7-2 to TRBJ2-7, with D possibly being TRBD2 (6 bases). The CDR3 sequence is 16 residues long. CDR1 is SGHTA, CDR2 FQGNSA, per germline. With 2 bases removed from V and 2 bases from J, the gap between germline ends came to 16 bases. The CDR3 DNA follows: TGTGCCAGCAGCTTATCCTCGCGGGGCCTGACCTACGAGCAGTACTTC. It specifies CASSLSSRGLTYEQYF. Full variable domain (remainder filled in from reference TRBV7-2 and TRBJ2-7): GAGVSQSPSNKVTEKGKDVELRCDPISGHTALYWYRQSLGQGLEFLIYFQGNSAPDKSGLPSDRFSAERTGGSVSTLTIQRTQQEDSAVYLCASSLSSRGLTYEQYFGPGTRLTVT.

The V call is TRBV6-5, the J call TRBJ1-5; the D gene is possibly TRBD1 (5 bases). The CDR3 is made up of 14 amino acids. V was shortened by 2 bases and J by 5 bases, with 10 bases between the two germline ends. CDR1 is MNHEY and CDR2 is SVGAGI in the germline V gene. CDR3 nucleotide sequence: TGTGCCAGCAGTTACATGCAGGGCGATCAGCCCCAGCATTTT. Encoded protein: CASSYMQGDQPQHF.

In this sample, this clone turned up a few times. The chain couples TRBV30 to TRBJ1-1; 10 bases map to TRBD1. The CDR3 has 15 amino acids. Germline lookup yields CDR1 GTSNPN and CDR2 SVGIG (reference sequence). The V segment lost 5 bases and the J segment 0 bases; nucleotides outside the gene matches: 6. This CDR3 reads CAWGWTGGMNTEAFF. The CDR3 nucleotides read TGTGCCTGGGGATGGACAGGGGGTATGAACACTGAAGCTTTCTTT.

The chain has TRBV4-3 and TRBJ2-7; 8 bases are shared with TRBD1. With 0 bases clipped from V and 4 bases from J, the junction kept 14 bases outside the gene matches. Germline-derived CDR1 and CDR2 are LGHNA and YSLEER. CDR3 size: 18 residues. CDR3 DNA sequence: TGCGCCAGCAGCCAAGACTTGCCCACAGGGGGTTTTTCATACGAGCAGTACTTC. This encodes CASSQDLPTGGFSYEQYF.

The rearrangement joins TRBV5-1 to TRBJ2-3, with 7 bases that match TRBD1. In germline, CDR1 is SGHRS, CDR2 YFSETQ. J lost 2 bases, V lost 4 bases, and 7 bases had no gene match. This CDR3 comprises 15 residues. CDR3 coding DNA: TGCGCCAGCAGCGTGACCGGGACAGACACAGATACGCAGTATTTT. Its protein is CASSVTGTDTDTQYF.

The chain uses TRBV2 and TRBJ2-1; D unclear. This CDR3 spans 14 amino acids. Germline V gives CDR1 SNHLY, CDR2 FYNNEI. Trimming took 3 bases from V and 7 from J, leaving 13 bases between them. The CDR3, as DNA: TGTGCCAGCAGTGATGGTGGCGGAGTAAATGAGCAGTTCTTC. Its translation: CASSDGGGVNEQFF.

The chain joins TRBV7-2 to TRBJ2-7; 8 nucleotides align to TRBD1. CDR3 length: 13 residues. Germline-derived CDR1 and CDR2 are SGHTA and FQGNSA. V was pared by 4 bases and J by 6 bases, with 5 bases of the junction left unmatched. CDR3 DNA: TGTGCCAGCAGCTACGGACAGGGTCGCGAGCAGTACTTC. Its protein product is CASSYGQGREQYF.

As DNA, the CDR3 is TGTGCCAGCAGCGACAAGGGACTCCCGTCGGCCGGGGAGCTGTTTTTT. It specifies CASSDKGLPSAGELFF. The V call is TRBV6-4, the J call TRBJ2-2; TRBD2 might be the D (6 bases). The length of the CDR3 is 16 residues. Germline-derived CDR1 and CDR2 are MRHNA and SNTAGT. The ends were cut back, 6 bases at V and 6 bases at J, with 20 bases in the middle.

The chain has TRBV30 and TRBJ2-2, with no clear D. CDR1 and CDR2 (germline): GTSNPN, SVGIG (reference sequence). This CDR3 comprises 13 residues. V was trimmed by 1 base and J by 6 bases, leaving 9 bases between them. The CDR3 DNA is TGTGCCTGGAGTGCCCACTATGCCGGGGAGCTGTTTTTT. It yields the protein CAWSAHYAGELFF.

V gene TRBV7-2 combines with J gene TRBJ2-1; a possible D gene is TRBD1 (5 bases). Germline CDR1 reads SGHTA; CDR2 reads FQGNSA. Trimming took off 5 bases at V and 2 bases at J, with 13 bases between the two ends. The CDR3 totals 15 residues. The CDR3 DNA reads TGTGCCAGCAGCGATCAGGGTAGGACCTACAATGAGCAGTTCTTC. As protein: CASSDQGRTYNEQFF.

The chain recombines TRBV5-4 with TRBJ2-7, with D possibly matching TRBD2 (6 bases). CDR3 size: 17 residues. Deletions cut 5 bases from V and 2 bases from J, with 23 bases between. Germline V gene lookup returns CDR1 SGHNT and CDR2 YYREEE (reference sequence). The CDR3, as DNA: TGTGCCAGCAGTCCCAAAACGCGGGGATCTCGCACCTACGAGCAGTACTTC. Translating it yields CASSPKTRGSRTYEQYF.

The chain joins TRBV27 to TRBJ1-4; D is unresolved. This CDR3 contains 15 residues. Trimming removed 11 bases from V and 0 bases from J, with 16 bases in between. Per germline, CDR1 MNHEY and CDR2 SMNVEV (reference sequence). The CDR3 is CAGTGGPATNEKLFF. CDR3 DNA sequence: TGTGCCGGAACCGGCGGCCCCGCAACTAATGAAAAACTGTTTTTT.

A word on this clone: The junction shows a germline mismatch at one end, possibly a read error. This chain joins TRBV5-1 and TRBJ2-6; tentative D call: TRBD1 (6 bases). The CDR3 has 17 amino acids. CDR1 is SGHRS and CDR2 is YFSETQ in the germline V gene. CDR3 in amino acids: CASSLVEGESGANGLTF. The CDR3 DNA follows: TGCGCCAGCAGCTTGGTAGAGGGGGAATCCGGGGCCAACGGCCTGACTTTC.

The chain employs TRBV12-5 and TRBJ2-3; no clear D gene. The V and J ends lost 1 base and 5 bases respectively, with 7 bases between them. Germline V gene sequence: CDR1 LGHNT, CDR2 FRNRAP. The CDR3 is 13 residues long. In DNA form, the CDR3 reads TGTGCTAGTGGTTTGGCCCTAGGAGATACGCAGTATTTT. It is translated as CASGLALGDTQYF.

CDR3 DNA sequence: TGTGCCAGCAGTGACGGACAGGGCTATGGCTACACCTTC. It translates to CASSDGQGYGYTF. J is TRBJ1-2 and V is TRBV6-4; TRBD1 aligns across 8 bases. CDR3 size: 13 residues. The germline V gene encodes CDR1 MRHNA and CDR2 SNTAGT. J was trimmed by 4 bases and V by 2 bases; bases with no gene match: 0.

V and J are TRBV2 and TRBJ1-5; the D gene is possibly TRBD1 (5 bases). V was clipped by 5 bases and J by 4 bases, with 15 bases between them. The CDR3 runs 15 residues. Germline-derived CDR1 and CDR2 are SNHLY and FYNNEI. CDR3 sequence reads: CASSPDVGANQPQHF. The CDR3 DNA follows: TGTGCCAGCAGTCCCGATGTTGGGGCAAATCAGCCCCAGCATTTT.